This TCR beta chain was obtained from a study of blood T cell repertoires in COVID-19. The V and J ends lost 5 bases and 0 bases, in that order; junction bases with no gene match: 7. The length of the CDR3 is 16 residues. Germline lookup yields CDR1 SGHAT and CDR2 FQDESV (reference sequence). TCRdb keeps only in-frame clones here, not all; method: immunoSEQ multiplex PCR. The data contain roughly 220,000 clones, around 83% of them singletons. Sample: peripheral blood. V usage is TRBV11-1 and J usage is TRBJ2-1, with 7 bases fitting TRBD1. This sequence was found in a woman aged 45 to 65 with COVID-19, enrolled during active disease. CDR3: CASSQGVMSSYNEQFF. CDR3 DNA sequence: TGTGCCAGCAGCCAGGGGGTCATGAGCTCCTACAATGAGCAGTTCTTC.